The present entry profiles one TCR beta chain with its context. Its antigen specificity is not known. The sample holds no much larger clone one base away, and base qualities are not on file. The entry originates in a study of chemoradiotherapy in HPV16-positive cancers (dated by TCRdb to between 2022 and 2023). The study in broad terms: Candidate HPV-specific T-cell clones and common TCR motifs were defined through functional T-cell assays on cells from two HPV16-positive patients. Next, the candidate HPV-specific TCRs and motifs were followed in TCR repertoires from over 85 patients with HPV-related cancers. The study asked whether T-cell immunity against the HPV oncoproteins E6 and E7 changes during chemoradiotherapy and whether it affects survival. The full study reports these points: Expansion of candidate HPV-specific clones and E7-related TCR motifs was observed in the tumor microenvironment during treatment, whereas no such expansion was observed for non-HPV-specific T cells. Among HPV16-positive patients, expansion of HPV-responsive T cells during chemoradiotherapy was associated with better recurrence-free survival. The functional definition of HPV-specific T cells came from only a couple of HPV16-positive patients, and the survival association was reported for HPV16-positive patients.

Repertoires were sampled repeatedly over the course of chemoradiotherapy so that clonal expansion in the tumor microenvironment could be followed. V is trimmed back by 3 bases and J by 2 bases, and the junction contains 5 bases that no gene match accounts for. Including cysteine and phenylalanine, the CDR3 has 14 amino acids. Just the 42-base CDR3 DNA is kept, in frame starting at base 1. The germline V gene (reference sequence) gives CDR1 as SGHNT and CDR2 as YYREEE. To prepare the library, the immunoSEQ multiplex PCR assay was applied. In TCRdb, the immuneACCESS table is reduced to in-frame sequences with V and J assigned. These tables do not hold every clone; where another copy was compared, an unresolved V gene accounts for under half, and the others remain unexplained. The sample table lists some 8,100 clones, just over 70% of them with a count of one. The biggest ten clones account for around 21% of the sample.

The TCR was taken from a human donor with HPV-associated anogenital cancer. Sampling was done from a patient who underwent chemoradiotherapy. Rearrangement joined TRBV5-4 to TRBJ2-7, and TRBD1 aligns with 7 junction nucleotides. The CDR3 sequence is CASSSRQGAYEQYF. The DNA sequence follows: TGTGCCAGCAGCTCCCGACAGGGCGCCTACGAGCAGTACTTC.